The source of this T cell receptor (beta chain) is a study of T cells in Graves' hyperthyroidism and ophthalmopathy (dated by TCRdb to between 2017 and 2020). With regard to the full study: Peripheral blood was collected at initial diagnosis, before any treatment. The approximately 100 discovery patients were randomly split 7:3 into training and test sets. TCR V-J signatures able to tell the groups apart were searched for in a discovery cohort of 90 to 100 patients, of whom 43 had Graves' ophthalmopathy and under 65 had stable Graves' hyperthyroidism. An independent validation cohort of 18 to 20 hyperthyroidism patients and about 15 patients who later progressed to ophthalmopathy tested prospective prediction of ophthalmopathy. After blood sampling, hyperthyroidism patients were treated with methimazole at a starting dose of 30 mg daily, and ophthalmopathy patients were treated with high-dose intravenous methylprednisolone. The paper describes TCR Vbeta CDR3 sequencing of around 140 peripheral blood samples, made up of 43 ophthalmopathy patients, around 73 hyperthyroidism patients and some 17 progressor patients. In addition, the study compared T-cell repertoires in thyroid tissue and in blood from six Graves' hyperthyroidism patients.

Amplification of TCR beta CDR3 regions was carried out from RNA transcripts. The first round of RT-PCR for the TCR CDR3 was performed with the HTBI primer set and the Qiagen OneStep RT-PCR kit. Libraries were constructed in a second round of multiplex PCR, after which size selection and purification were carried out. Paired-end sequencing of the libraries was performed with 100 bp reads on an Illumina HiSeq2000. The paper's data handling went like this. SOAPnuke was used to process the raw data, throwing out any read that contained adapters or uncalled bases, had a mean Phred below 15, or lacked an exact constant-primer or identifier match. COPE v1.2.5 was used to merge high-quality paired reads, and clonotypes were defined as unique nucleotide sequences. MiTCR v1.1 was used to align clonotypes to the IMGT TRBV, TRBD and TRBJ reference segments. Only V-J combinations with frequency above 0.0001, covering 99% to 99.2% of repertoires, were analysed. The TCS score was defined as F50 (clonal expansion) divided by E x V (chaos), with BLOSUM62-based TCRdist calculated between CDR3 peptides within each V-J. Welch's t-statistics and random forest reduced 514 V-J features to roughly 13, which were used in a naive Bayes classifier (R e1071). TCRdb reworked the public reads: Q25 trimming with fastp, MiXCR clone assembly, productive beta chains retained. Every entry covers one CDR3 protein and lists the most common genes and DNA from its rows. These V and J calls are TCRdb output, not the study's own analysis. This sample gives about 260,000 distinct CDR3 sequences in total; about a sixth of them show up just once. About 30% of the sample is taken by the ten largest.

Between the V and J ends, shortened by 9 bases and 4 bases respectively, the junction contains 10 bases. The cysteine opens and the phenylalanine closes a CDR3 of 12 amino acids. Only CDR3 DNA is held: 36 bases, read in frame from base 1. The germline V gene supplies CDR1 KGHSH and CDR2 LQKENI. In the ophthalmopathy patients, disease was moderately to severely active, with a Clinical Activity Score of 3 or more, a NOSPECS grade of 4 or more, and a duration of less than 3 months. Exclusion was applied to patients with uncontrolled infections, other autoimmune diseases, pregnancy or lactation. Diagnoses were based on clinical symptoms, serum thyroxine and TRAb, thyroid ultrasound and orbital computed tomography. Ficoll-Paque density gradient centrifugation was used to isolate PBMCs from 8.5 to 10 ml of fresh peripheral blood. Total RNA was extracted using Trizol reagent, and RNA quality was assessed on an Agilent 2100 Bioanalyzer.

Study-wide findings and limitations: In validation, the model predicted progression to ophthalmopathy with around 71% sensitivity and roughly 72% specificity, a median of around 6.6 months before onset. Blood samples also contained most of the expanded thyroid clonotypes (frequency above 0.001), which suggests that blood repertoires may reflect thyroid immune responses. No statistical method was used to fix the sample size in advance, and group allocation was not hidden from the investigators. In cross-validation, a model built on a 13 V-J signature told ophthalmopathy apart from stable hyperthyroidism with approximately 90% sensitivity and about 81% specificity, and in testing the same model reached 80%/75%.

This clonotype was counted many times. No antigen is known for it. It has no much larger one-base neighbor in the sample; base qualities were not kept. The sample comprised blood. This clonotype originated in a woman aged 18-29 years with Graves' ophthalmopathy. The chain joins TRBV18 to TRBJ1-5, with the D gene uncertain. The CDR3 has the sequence CASRTENQPQHF. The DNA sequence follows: TGTGCCAGTCGGACCGAGAATCAGCCCCAGCATTTT.